This TCR beta chain stems from a study of T-cell reconstitution after alpha-beta-depleted transplantation in children. This clonotype has just one count. V was clipped by 5 bases and J by 4 bases, with 14 bases between them. Germline V lookup: CDR1 SGHTA, CDR2 FQGNSA. This CDR3 comprises 15 residues. During its preparation, the TCRbeta library received unique molecular identifiers. One entry per CDR3 protein results from TCRdb running MiXCR on the PCR reads. This repertoire shows 490,000 or so distinct CDR3 sequences, approximately 12% found once; its top ten account for about 6%. This sample comprised PBMCs from the stem cell graft donor, obtained from the stem cell graft. The chain is built from TRBV7-2 and TRBJ2-2; no clear D. The clonotype was recovered from a human donor who donated a stem cell graft to a child with combined immunodeficiency. The CDR3 DNA follows: TGTGCCAGCAGCCTGAATCCCGGCGGCACCGGGGAGCTGTTTTTT. Protein sequence: CASSLNPGGTGELFF.